Presented here are 17 T cell receptor beta chains from one specimen sequenced in a study of blood T cell repertoires in COVID-19 (dated by TCRdb to about 2020). The library was made by the immunoSEQ multiplex PCR assay. TCRdb holds this immuneACCESS table with in-frame rearrangements only. Some clones are missing; in checked studies, unresolved V genes explain under half, and the rest has no known cause. The sample table contains over 85,000 clones; only one count was recorded for roughly 82% of them. 16% of the sample is in the top ten clones. The specimen was peripheral blood. All receptors derive from a woman aged 55-69 years with acute or convalescent COVID-19.

This clone has a single count. V and J are TRBV7-9 and TRBJ1-2, with a weak D call TRBD1 (6 bases). The CDR3 length is 14 residues. Germline lookup yields CDR1 SEHNR and CDR2 FQNEAQ (reference sequence). V was cut by 4 bases and J by 6 bases, with 15 bases left in between. CDR3 in amino acids: CASSYGTTLDGYTF. As DNA, the CDR3 is TGTGCCAGCAGCTACGGGACAACTCTGGATGGCTACACCTTC.

This chain uses TRBV13 with TRBJ2-7; TRBD2 is a possible D gene (5 bases). Trimming shortened V by 5 bases and J by 6 bases, and 14 bases separated the two germline ends. This CDR3 has 13 amino acids. Germline values: CDR1 PRHDT, CDR2 FYEKMQ (reference sequence). CDR3 amino acids: CASSPERGGEQYF. As DNA, the CDR3 is TGTGCCAGCAGCCCGGAACGGGGTGGCGAGCAGTACTTC.

The chain joins TRBV7-2 to TRBJ1-5; perhaps TRBD1 as D (6 bases). The CDR3 length is 15 residues. V gave up 4 bases and J gave up 7 bases, with 17 bases separating them. Looked up from germline, CDR1 is SGHTA and CDR2 is FQGNSA. The CDR3 protein is CASSSSGQGSQPQHF. In DNA, the CDR3 is TGTGCCAGCAGCTCTAGCGGGCAGGGGAGCCAGCCCCAGCATTTT.

V usage is TRBV19 and J usage is TRBJ1-1, with 8 bases matching TRBD1. The trim removed 2 bases at V and 0 bases at J, leaving 11 bases unmatched. Germline V gene lookup returns CDR1 LNHDA and CDR2 SQIVND (reference sequence). This CDR3 is built from 18 residues. In DNA, the CDR3 is TGTGCCAGTAGTATACGAAGGACAGGGTCAAATATGAACACTGAAGCTTTCTTT. Translated, it gives CASSIRRTGSNMNTEAFF.

The table lists this clone with a few counts. The chain has TRBV5-4 and TRBJ2-2, with a possible D match to TRBD1 (6 bases). Deletions cut 5 bases from V and 3 bases from J, with 14 bases between. The CDR3 spans 15 residues. Germline CDR1 is SGHNT and CDR2 is YYREEE (reference sequence). The CDR3 DNA is TGTGCCAGCAGACCAGGGGTAGGGGACACCGGGGAGCTGTTTTTT. Its translation is CASRPGVGDTGELFF. The complete variable domain, with remaining parts taken from reference TRBV5-4 and TRBJ2-2, reads ETGVTQSPTHLIKTRGQQVTLRCSSQSGHNTVSWYQQALGQGPQFIFQYYREEENGRGNFPPRFSGLQFPNYSSELNVNALELDDSALYLCASRPGVGDTGELFFGEGSRLTVL.

About this clone: One end of the junction fails to match germline, which may point to a read error. J is TRBJ2-5 and V is TRBV7-9; possibly TRBD1 or TRBD2 for D (5 bases each). The CDR3 contains 14 residues. Germline V lookup: CDR1 SEHNR, CDR2 FQNEAQ (reference sequence). The CDR3 spells CASSLADSPGTQYF. The CDR3 DNA sequence: TGTGCCAGCAGCCTAGCTGACAGTCCGGGGACCCAGTACTTC. The whole variable domain, remainder taken from reference TRBV7-9 and TRBJ2-5, is DTGVSQNPRHKITKRGQNVTFRCDPISEHNRLYWYRQTLGQGPEFLTYFQNEAQLEKSRLLSDRFSAERPKGSFSTLEIQRTEQGDSAMYLCASSLADSPGTQYFGPGTRLLVL.

The V and J genes are TRBV19 and TRBJ1-2; D is perhaps TRBD1 (5 bases). CDR1 is LNHDA, CDR2 SQIVND, per germline (reference sequence). The CDR3 extends over 13 amino acids. The ends were cut back, 5 bases at V and 2 bases at J, with 9 bases in the middle. The CDR3 loop is CASSFSGNYGYTF. CDR3 coding DNA: TGTGCCAGTAGTTTCTCAGGGAACTATGGCTACACCTTC.

The rearrangement uses TRBV4-2 and TRBJ2-5; 9 bases are a match to TRBD2. The CDR3 consists of 16 residues. Looked up from germline, CDR1 is LGHNA and CDR2 is YNFKEQ. After removal of 9 bases from V and 6 bases from J, the junction contained 17 bases not matched to a gene. This CDR3 reads CASTREAGGLSQTQYF. The CDR3 DNA reads TGTGCCAGTACGCGAGAGGCGGGGGGGCTGAGTCAGACCCAGTACTTC.

The chain carries TRBV29-1 and TRBJ2-7; 12 bases map to TRBD1. V dropped 7 bases and J dropped 5; count of bases not matched to a gene: 9. Germline V CDR1 and CDR2: SQVTM, ANQGSEA. The CDR3 length is 14 residues. In DNA form, the CDR3 reads TGCAGCGCACTACCCGGGACAGGGGGCAACGAGCAGTACTTC. It codes for CSALPGTGGNEQYF.

This clone was seen a few times. The rearrangement uses TRBV12-3 or TRBV12-4 and TRBJ2-5; perhaps TRBD2 as D (6 bases). V was shortened by 8 bases and J by 0 bases, with 7 bases between the two germline ends. The CDR3 length is 12 residues. The CDR3 DNA reads TGTGCCAGCGGGGGGTACCAAGAGACCCAGTACTTC. As protein: CASGGYQETQYF.

This clone was seen a few times. The V and J genes are TRBV18 and TRBJ1-5; tentative D call: TRBD1 (6 bases). Germline-derived CDR1 and CDR2 are KGHSH and LQKENI. The V end lost 2 bases, the J end lost 6 bases, and 14 bases lay between the germline ends. CDR3 length: 15 amino acids. The chain's CDR3 is CASSPGAQGAQPQHF. For the CDR3, the DNA is TGTGCCAGCTCACCAGGGGCACAGGGAGCTCAGCCCCAGCATTTT.

This chain connects TRBV7-2 to TRBJ1-1, with 9 bases identical to TRBD1. CDR1 SGHTA and CDR2 FQGNSA come from the germline V gene. CDR3 length equals 13 residues. Germline trimming cut 7 bases from V and 3 bases from J; bases unmatched to any gene: 3. In DNA, the CDR3 is TGTGCCAGCAACGGACAGGGGCACACTGAAGCTTTCTTT. It specifies CASNGQGHTEAFF.

This clone was observed a few times. The chain carries TRBV4-2 and TRBJ1-2; 8 bases fit TRBD1. This CDR3 is built from 15 residues. V was pared by 3 bases and J by 4 bases, with 7 bases of the junction left unmatched. The germline V gene has CDR1 LGHNA and CDR2 YNFKEQ. The CDR3 coding sequence is TGTGCCAGCAGCCAGCCGGACAGGGACAGCTATGGCTACACCTTC. Translation: CASSQPDRDSYGYTF.

This chain connects TRBV11-2 to TRBJ1-3; D gene unclear. CDR1 is SGHAT, CDR2 FQNNGV, per germline. V dropped 5 bases and J dropped 2 bases, with 10 bases sitting between them. The CDR3 runs 14 residues. DNA of the CDR3: TGTGCCAGCAGCCCCACGGGTACTGGAAACACCATATATTTT. The encoded protein is CASSPTGTGNTIYF.

This clone was found a few times. Here the CDR3 DNA reads TGTGCCATCAGTGCACCCCAGGATATCTATGGCTACACCTTC. It codes for CAISAPQDIYGYTF. The V call is TRBV10-3, the J call TRBJ1-2, with D unresolved. The CDR3 length is 14 residues. Germline values: CDR1 ENHRY, CDR2 SYGVKD. The germline V and J ends were trimmed by 4 bases and 4 bases, with 13 bases remaining between them.

The V gene is TRBV2, the J gene TRBJ1-1, with a possible D match to TRBD1 (6 bases). CDR1 is SNHLY, CDR2 FYNNEI, per germline. Trimming shortened V by 6 bases and J by 0 bases, and 14 bases separated the two germline ends. The CDR3 consists of 15 residues. The CDR3 loop reads CASRRRGTMNTEAFF. Here the CDR3 DNA reads TGTGCCAGCAGACGCAGGGGTACTATGAACACTGAAGCTTTCTTT. Full variable domain (missing parts from reference TRBV2 and TRBJ1-1): EPEVTQTPSHQVTQMGQEVILRCVPISNHLYFYWYRQILGQKVEFLVSFYNNEISEKSEIFDDQFSVERPDGSNFTLKIRSTKLEDSAMYFCASRRRGTMNTEAFFGQGTRLTVV.

V gene TRBV19 combines with J gene TRBJ1-1, with 7 bases identical to TRBD1. This CDR3 comprises 14 residues. Germline loops: CDR1 LNHDA, CDR2 SQIVND (reference sequence). V lost 5 bases, J lost 4 bases, and 7 bases stayed unmatched. CDR3 in amino acids: CASSRQGRGTEAFF. The CDR3 nucleotides read TGTGCCAGTAGTCGACAGGGTCGGGGCACTGAAGCTTTCTTT.